This TCR beta chain is from a study of CD8 T cells in ankylosing spondylitis. Notes on the study in general: A TCR beta motif of eight highly homologous variants appeared characteristic of ankylosing spondylitis blood. Reportedly, significant enrichment of disease-linked clones occurred in matched ankylosing spondylitis synovial fluid. Disease-linked clones were CD8+ and relatively rare in peripheral blood.

This clonotype was seen a handful of times. The antigen is not known. TCRdb recomputed calls from the 5' RACE reads with MiXCR, one row per CDR3 protein. The repertoire holds approximately 210,000 distinct CDR3 sequences, with around 13% as singletons. From germline, CDR1 is SEHNR and CDR2 FQNEAQ (reference sequence). V was cut by 5 bases and J by 3 bases, with 13 bases left in between. The CDR3 consists of 14 residues. The material sequenced was blood, either unsorted or a sorted T cell fraction (not recorded which). The receptor was derived from a male donor with ankylosing spondylitis or in good health (not recorded which). The J gene is TRBJ1-1, the V gene TRBV7-9; no definite D call. DNA for the CDR3: TGTGCCAGCAGCCCGATGGGGTGGGACACTGAAGCTTTCTTT. Translation: CASSPMGWDTEAFF.